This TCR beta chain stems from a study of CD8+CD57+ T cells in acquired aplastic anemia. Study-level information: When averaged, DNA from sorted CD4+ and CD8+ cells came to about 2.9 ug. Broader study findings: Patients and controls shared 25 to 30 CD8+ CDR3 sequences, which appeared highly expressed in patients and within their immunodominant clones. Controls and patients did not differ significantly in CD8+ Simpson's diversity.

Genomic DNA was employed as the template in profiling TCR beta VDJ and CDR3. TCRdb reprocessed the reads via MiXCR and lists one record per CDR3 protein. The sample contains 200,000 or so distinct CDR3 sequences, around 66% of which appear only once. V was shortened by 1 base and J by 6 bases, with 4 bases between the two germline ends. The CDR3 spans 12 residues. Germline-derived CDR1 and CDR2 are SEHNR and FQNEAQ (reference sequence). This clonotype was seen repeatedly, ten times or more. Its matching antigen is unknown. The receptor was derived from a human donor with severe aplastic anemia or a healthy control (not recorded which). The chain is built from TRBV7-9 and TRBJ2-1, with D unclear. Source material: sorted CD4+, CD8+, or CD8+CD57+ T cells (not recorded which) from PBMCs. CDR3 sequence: CASSLVGNEQFF. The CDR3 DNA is TGTGCCAGCAGCTTAGTGGGCAATGAGCAGTTCTTC.